One and the same sample provided the 29 T cell receptor beta chains below, sequenced in a study of T-cell memory formation after mild COVID-19. TCRdb ran MiXCR on the 5' RACE reads and lists one entry per CDR3 protein. The repertoire holds 150,000 to 200,000 distinct CDR3 sequences, with around a tenth as singletons. Sequencing was performed on PBMCs or a T cell subset sorted from them (not recorded which). These TCRs come from a young man who had mild COVID-19 (a few samples of this study predate the infection). Cell type and time point are not known.

This chain connects TRBV7-2 to TRBJ2-7, with D hard to call. The V gene lost 2 bases and the J gene lost 0 bases, with 5 bases spanning the gap. Germline V gene sequence: CDR1 SGHTA, CDR2 FQGNSA. The CDR3 is 13 amino acids. The CDR3 nucleotides read TGTGCCAGCAGCTTATCCAACTCCTACGAGCAGTACTTC. This sequence encodes CASSLSNSYEQYF.

This clonotype occurred a few times. The rearrangement joins TRBV4-2 to TRBJ2-2, with D perhaps TRBD2 (5 bases). Per germline, CDR1 LGHNA and CDR2 YNFKEQ. The CDR3 sequence is 16 residues long. With 4 bases removed from V and 0 bases from J, the gap between germline ends came to 12 bases. The CDR3 is CASSPFGAANTGELFF. As DNA, the CDR3 is TGTGCCAGCAGCCCCTTTGGAGCGGCGAACACCGGGGAGCTGTTTTTT.

This clonotype was observed a handful of times. The CDR3 loop reads CASSGYRGQGNTIYF. The CDR3 nucleotides are TGTGCCAGCAGCGGGTACAGGGGGCAGGGAAACACCATATATTTT. The chain employs TRBV7-8 and TRBJ1-3, with 9 positions matching TRBD1. J was trimmed by 4 bases and V by 5 bases; bases with no gene match: 6. The V gene's germline CDR1 is SGHVS and CDR2 FQNEAQ. The CDR3 sequence is 15 residues long.

There are many counts of this clonotype. The chain combines TRBV12-3 or TRBV12-4 with TRBJ2-2, with no clear D. This CDR3 comprises 14 residues. V lost 6 bases and J lost 1, with 9 bases in between. In nucleotides, the CDR3 is TGTGCCAGCAGACGATTTAGGAACACCGGGGAGCTGTTTTTT. Amino acids: CASRRFRNTGELFF.

This chain connects TRBV6-5 to TRBJ1-1; D not certain. From germline, CDR1 is MNHEY and CDR2 SVGAGI. There are 11 residues in the CDR3. V was pared by 4 bases and J by 10 bases, with 10 bases between. CDR3 protein: CASSSTRGAFF. Written as DNA, the CDR3 is TGTGCCAGCAGTTCTACCCGGGGAGCTTTCTTT.

This clonotype is a singleton in its sample. The V call is TRBV6-5, the J call TRBJ1-2; D is uncertain. This CDR3 comprises 14 residues. The V and J ends lost 0 bases and 4 bases respectively, with 9 bases between them. Germline V gene sequence: CDR1 MNHEY, CDR2 SVGAGI. Written as DNA, the CDR3 is TGTGCCAGCAGTTACTCCGTCCTGAGCTATGGCTACACCTTC. Its translation: CASSYSVLSYGYTF.

This clonotype showed up many times. The J gene is TRBJ1-5, the V gene TRBV5-5; maybe TRBD1 (5 bases). V lost 0 bases and J 2 bases, leaving 6 bases between the germline ends. This CDR3 contains 14 residues. Germline assignment: CDR1 SGHKS and CDR2 YYEKEE (reference sequence). The CDR3 reads CASSLGGGNQPQHF. The CDR3 region has the DNA TGTGCCAGCAGCTTGGGGGGGGGCAATCAGCCCCAGCATTTT.

The genes are TRBV7-2 and TRBJ2-1, with TRBD2 matching 8 bases. V gave up 7 bases and J gave up 5 bases; unmatched junction bases: 7. The CDR3 has 14 residues. CDR1 and CDR2 from the germline V gene are SGHTA and FQGNSA. CDR3 in DNA: TGTGCCAGCATCCGGACTAGCCCCGACAATGAGCAGTTCTTC. Translating gives CASIRTSPDNEQFF.

This clonotype was seen a few times. The chain joins TRBV5-1 to TRBJ2-2; D gene ambiguous. In germline, CDR1 is SGHRS, CDR2 YFSETQ. The germline V and J ends were trimmed by 1 base and 6 bases, with 10 bases remaining between them. The CDR3 totals 14 residues. CDR3 bases: TGCGCCAGCAGCTTGCGGGTGGCCCCCGGGGAGCTGTTTTTT. Translated: CASSLRVAPGELFF.

This clonotype was seen only a few times. This rearrangement joins TRBV6-5 to TRBJ1-1; D unclear. Germline V gene data show CDR1 as MNHEY and CDR2 as SVGAGI. This CDR3 is built from 13 residues. V shed 2 bases and J shed 10 bases, with 14 bases lying between them. This CDR3 reads CASSYSWTRGAFF. In DNA form, the CDR3 reads TGTGCCAGCAGTTACAGCTGGACCCGTGGAGCTTTCTTT.

The V call is TRBV24-1, the J call TRBJ2-1; D is uncertain. The germline V gene has CDR1 KGHDR and CDR2 SFDVKD. V dropped 1 base and J dropped 2 bases, with 8 bases sitting between them. The length of the CDR3 is 15 residues. Here the CDR3 reads CATSDLSPAYNEQFF. The CDR3, as DNA: TGTGCCACCAGTGATTTAAGCCCAGCCTACAATGAGCAGTTCTTC.

There are many counts of this clonotype. This chain links TRBV5-1 with TRBJ1-3, with 7 bases identical to TRBD1. The germline gives CDR1 SGHRS, CDR2 YFSETQ. The CDR3 has 14 amino acids. The J segment lost 4 bases and the V segment lost 4 bases, leaving 5 bases of the junction unmatched. CDR3 nucleotide sequence: TGCGCCAGCAGCCCCCGGGACAGAGGAAACACCATATATTTT. Amino acids: CASSPRDRGNTIYF.

This clonotype turned up a few times. This chain connects TRBV6-5 to TRBJ1-6; D perhaps matches TRBD1 (5 bases). From germline, CDR1 is MNHEY and CDR2 SVGAGI. The V and J ends lost 2 bases and 10 bases respectively, with 12 bases between them. There are 14 residues in the CDR3. The chain's CDR3 is CASSYDSHSSPLHF. CDR3 bases: TGTGCCAGCAGTTACGACAGCCATTCATCACCCCTCCACTTT.

This clonotype came up many times. The genes are TRBV15 and TRBJ2-5; 7 nucleotides line up with TRBD2. V gave up 0 bases and J gave up 3 bases; unmatched junction bases: 10. CDR3 length: 17 amino acids. Germline V gene sequence: CDR1 LNHNV, CDR2 YYDKDF (reference sequence). The CDR3 DNA reads TGTGCCACCAGCAGAGATTGGGCTAGCGGAGCCAAAGAGACCCAGTACTTC. Amino acid sequence: CATSRDWASGAKETQYF.

This chain joins TRBV6-6 and TRBJ1-2, with 7 bases that match TRBD1. After removal of 4 bases from V and 6 bases from J, the junction contained 8 bases not matched to a gene. This CDR3 spans 14 amino acids. Germline assignment: CDR1 MNHNY and CDR2 SVGAGI (reference sequence). The CDR3 DNA follows: TGTGCCAGCAGTTTACGGACAGGCCAAGATGGCTACACCTTC. This sequence encodes CASSLRTGQDGYTF.

In this sample, this clonotype turned up a few times. This sequence joins TRBV7-9 and TRBJ2-3; D gene unclear. Germline assignment: CDR1 SEHNR and CDR2 FQNEAQ (reference sequence). V lost 4 bases and J 4 bases, leaving 6 bases between the germline ends. There are 12 residues in the CDR3. The CDR3 DNA sequence: TGTGCCAGCAGCTACACCCCAGATACGCAGTATTTT. Translated, it gives CASSYTPDTQYF.

This clonotype was detected many times. The genes are TRBV5-1 and TRBJ2-7; maybe TRBD1 (6 bases). The CDR3 length is 16 residues. Between the trimmed V and J ends, which lost 0 bases and 0 bases, there was a span of 13 bases. Per germline, CDR1 SGHRS and CDR2 YFSETQ. This CDR3 is CASSLARGGSSYEQYF. The DNA for the CDR3 is TGCGCCAGCAGCTTGGCCCGTGGGGGCTCCTCCTACGAGCAGTACTTC.

This clonotype has just a few counts. The J gene is TRBJ1-1, the V gene TRBV4-3; D ambiguous. This CDR3 region has 13 residues. The V and J ends lost 3 bases and 10 bases respectively, with 15 bases between them. Germline V gene lookup returns CDR1 LGHNA and CDR2 YSLEER. The CDR3 is CASSHIPGSLAFF. CDR3 DNA: TGCGCCAGCAGCCACATCCCAGGATCTCTAGCTTTCTTT.

The chain carries TRBV19 and TRBJ1-2, with 9 bases identical to TRBD1. Per germline, CDR1 LNHDA and CDR2 SQIVND (reference sequence). V trimming: 7 bases; J trimming: 3 bases; junction bases outside the gene matches: 9. This CDR3 spans 15 amino acids. The CDR3 reads CASIPGTGLDYGYTF. The CDR3 coding sequence is TGTGCCAGTATCCCCGGGACAGGGTTGGACTATGGCTACACCTTC.

This clonotype was detected a few times. The CDR3 coding sequence is TGTGCCAGCAGCTTGGGGCTCCGCGGGTCGAATGAGCAGTTCTTC. This sequence encodes CASSLGLRGSNEQFF. The chain recombines TRBV5-8 with TRBJ2-1, with D possibly TRBD2 on 5 matching bases. Trimming pared 0 bases from V and 7 bases from J, leaving 14 bases between. CDR1 and CDR2 from the germline V gene are SGHTS and YDEGEE. CDR3 length: 15 residues.

This clonotype has more than one count but fewer than ten. The CDR3 nucleotides read TGTGCCATCAGTGACCAGGGAATAGGCGGCTACACCTTC. Its translation: CAISDQGIGGYTF. The V call is TRBV10-3, the J call TRBJ1-2; D may be TRBD1 (5 bases). Trimming shortened V by 3 bases and J by 8 bases, and 13 bases separated the two germline ends. The CDR3 has 13 amino acids. Germline CDR1 ENHRY, CDR2 SYGVKD.

Only a few counts were recorded for this clonotype. CDR3 region: CASSYSGPPGSYEQYV. In DNA, the CDR3 is TGTGCCAGCAGTTACTCGGGCCCTCCAGGGTCCTACGAGCAGTACGTC. The chain recombines TRBV6-5 with TRBJ2-7; possible D gene TRBD1, 5 bases. The CDR3 loop spans 16 amino acids. CDR1 and CDR2 from the germline V gene are MNHEY and SVGAGI. The V end lost 0 bases, the J end lost 1 base, and 13 bases lay between the germline ends.

V gene TRBV4-1 combines with J gene TRBJ2-6; D ambiguous. In germline, CDR1 is MGHRA, CDR2 YSYEKL. The CDR3 is 15 amino acids. Between the trimmed V and J ends, which lost 3 bases and 1 base, there was a span of 7 bases. This chain's CDR3 is CASSHPESGANVLTF. In DNA, the CDR3 is TGCGCCAGCAGCCACCCGGAGTCTGGGGCCAACGTCCTGACTTTC.

The chain links TRBV20-1 to TRBJ2-5; no firm D call. CDR1 and CDR2 (germline): DFQATT, SNEGSKA (reference sequence). The V and J ends lost 6 bases and 1 base respectively, with 6 bases between them. This CDR3 contains 11 residues. The CDR3 nucleotides are TGCAGTGCAAGGATCCAAGAGACCCAGTACTTC. Translating it yields CSARIQETQYF.

The V gene is TRBV3-1, the J gene TRBJ2-5, with D perhaps TRBD2 (5 bases). The CDR3 totals 13 residues. Trimming pared 5 bases from V and 4 bases from J, leaving 11 bases between. Looked up from germline, CDR1 is LGHDT and CDR2 is YNNKEL (reference sequence). As DNA, the CDR3 is TGTGCCAGCAGCACCCTAGCTGGAGAGACCCAGTACTTC. The encoded protein is CASSTLAGETQYF.

This clonotype was detected only a few times. This chain uses TRBV18 with TRBJ2-3, with TRBD2 as a possible D gene (6 bases). CDR1 is KGHSH, CDR2 LQKENI, per germline. The CDR3 contains 16 residues. The V end lost 4 bases, the J end lost 6 bases, and 20 bases lay between the germline ends. CDR3: CASSRGLGTLLDTQYF. The CDR3 nucleotides read TGTGCCAGCTCACGAGGTTTAGGGACTCTCCTGGATACGCAGTATTTT.

The DNA of the CDR3 is TGTGCCAGCAGACGGGGCATGGGTACTGAAAAACTGTTTTTT. Encoded protein: CASRRGMGTEKLFF. The chain carries TRBV2 and TRBJ1-4, with D tentatively TRBD1 (5 bases). The CDR3 covers 14 residues. Germline V gene data show CDR1 as SNHLY and CDR2 as FYNNEI. The V end was cut by 6 bases, the J end by 7 bases, with 15 bases between.

A few counts support this clonotype. This rearrangement joins TRBV6-1 to TRBJ2-3, with D possibly called TRBD1 or TRBD2 (5 bases each). The germline gives CDR1 MNHNS, CDR2 SASEGT. The CDR3 covers 13 residues. Trimming pared 6 bases from V and 12 bases from J, leaving 19 bases between. In DNA, the CDR3 is TGTGCCAGCAGCCCGGGGCCCCGGGATCCCCAGTATTTT. Its protein is CASSPGPRDPQYF.

This clonotype was seen more than once but under ten times. The chain couples TRBV7-2 to TRBJ2-1, with 8 bases lining up with TRBD1. This CDR3 region has 15 residues. Per the germline V gene, CDR1 is SGHTA and CDR2 is FQGNSA. V trimming: 5 bases; J trimming: 5 bases; junction bases outside the gene matches: 8. CDR3 DNA sequence: TGTGCCAGCAGCGCCCAGGGGGCTGTAAACAATGAGCAGTTCTTC. Translation gives CASSAQGAVNNEQFF.